These T cell receptor beta chains were read from a single sample in a study of blood T cell repertoires in COVID-19. The method was immunoSEQ multiplex PCR; TCRdb's version includes in-frame clones alone and lacks a portion of them. Of 150,000 to 200,000 clones listed, 85% were seen once; the top ten hold about 3.5%. Sequenced input: peripheral blood. The receptors shown here come from a human donor with acute or convalescent COVID-19. The donor label of this sample is uncertain. Each CDR3 is given with its conserved first and last residue. A D gene is named only where the DNA matches it firmly. Size tells how often a clone was seen (once, few, many) or the class of an expanded clone, and some rows leave it out.

D: TRBD2
V: TRBV28
J: TRBJ2-2
size: -
CDR3: CASSFSLAGDTGELFF
DNA: TGTGCCAGCAGTTTTAGCCTAGCGGGGGACACCGGGGAGCTGTTTTTT

D: -
V: TRBV3-1/TRBV3-2
J: TRBJ1-1
size: -
CDR3: CASSPQGGNTEAFF
DNA: TGTGCCAGCAGCCCACAAGGGGGAAACACTGAAGCTTTCTTT

D: TRBD1
V: TRBV10-2
J: TRBJ1-2
size: -
CDR3: CASSGDSNYGYTF
DNA: TGCGCCAGCAGTGGGGACAGTAACTATGGCTACACCTTC

D: TRBD1
V: TRBV5-1
J: TRBJ2-1
size: -
CDR3: CASSPGGGTGLNEQFF
DNA: TGCGCCAGCAGCCCCGGAGGGGGGACAGGGCTCAATGAGCAGTTCTTC

D: -
V: TRBV7-2
J: TRBJ1-5
size: -
CDR3: CASSLGRTENQPQHF
DNA: TGTGCCAGCAGCTTAGGCCGGACAGAAAATCAGCCCCAGCATTTT

D: TRBD1
V: TRBV7-9
J: TRBJ1-5
size: -
CDR3: CASSHGGTGAGNQPQHF
DNA: TGTGCCAGCAGCCACGGGGGGACAGGGGCTGGCAATCAGCCCCAGCATTTT

D: TRBD1
V: TRBV6-5
J: TRBJ1-4
size: -
CDR3: CASSPGTGRSGLFF
DNA: TGTGCCAGCAGCCCCGGGACAGGGAGATCCGGACTGTTTTTT

D: -
V: TRBV14
J: TRBJ1-1
size: -
CDR3: CASSRPGVNTEAFF
DNA: TGTGCCAGCAGCCGACCAGGGGTGAACACTGAAGCTTTCTTT

D: TRBD2
V: TRBV9
J: TRBJ2-3
size: -
CDR3: CASSVTSGGSTDTQYF
DNA: TGTGCCAGCAGCGTGACTAGCGGGGGTAGCACAGATACGCAGTATTTT

D: -
V: TRBV7-2
J: TRBJ1-2
size: -
CDR3: CASSGQQGLNYGYTF
DNA: TGTGCCAGCAGCGGCCAACAGGGCTTGAACTATGGCTACACCTTC

D: TRBD1
V: TRBV4-2
J: TRBJ1-2
size: -
CDR3: CASSQGGQPNYGYTF
DNA: TGTGCCAGCAGCCAGGGGGGACAGCCAAACTATGGCTACACCTTC

D: -
V: TRBV6-5
J: TRBJ1-4
size: -
CDR3: CASSYSPGFREKLFF
DNA: TGTGCCAGCAGTTACTCGCCGGGGTTTAGAGAAAAACTGTTTTTT

D: -
V: TRBV11-3
J: TRBJ1-1
size: once
CDR3: CASSLVPGTEAFF
DNA: TGTGCCAGCAGCTTAGTTCCGGGAACGGAAGCTTTCTTT

D: -
V: TRBV5-4
J: TRBJ1-2
size: -
CDR3: CASSLAGINYGYTF
DNA: TGTGCCAGCAGCTTGGCGGGGATTAACTATGGCTACACCTTC

D: -
V: TRBV5-6
J: TRBJ2-7
size: -
CDR3: CASSPSSRTYEQYF
DNA: TGTGCCAGCAGCCCGTCGAGTCGTACCTACGAGCAGTACTTC

D: -
V: TRBV7-8
J: TRBJ1-5
size: -
CDR3: CASSLSVNSNQPQHF
DNA: TGTGCCAGCAGCTTATCGGTAAATAGCAATCAGCCCCAGCATTTT

D: -
V: TRBV7-2
J: TRBJ2-2
size: -
CDR3: CASSSDRINTGELFF
DNA: TGTGCCAGCAGCTCCGACAGAATAAACACCGGGGAGCTGTTTTTT

D: TRBD1
V: TRBV4-1
J: TRBJ2-3
size: -
CDR3: CASSLSDRISTDTQYF
DNA: TGCGCCAGCAGCCTCTCGGACAGGATTAGCACAGATACGCAGTATTTT

D: -
V: TRBV19
J: TRBJ1-2
size: -
CDR3: CASSISRGIYGYTF
DNA: TGTGCCAGTAGTATATCAAGGGGGATCTATGGCTACACCTTC

D: -
V: TRBV18
J: TRBJ1-5
size: -
CDR3: CASSPGLSSNQPQHF
DNA: TGTGCCAGCTCACCAGGCCTCAGTAGCAATCAGCCCCAGCATTTT